The rows below give T cell receptor beta chains drawn from one sample of a study of blood T cell repertoires in COVID-19. TCRdb keeps only in-frame clones here, not all; method: immunoSEQ multiplex PCR. The sample has about 140,000 clones, roughly 77% seen once. The sequenced material came from peripheral blood. Receptor source: a man in his sixties with acute or convalescent COVID-19. Both conserved end residues are part of each CDR3. The D gene is left open where the match is weak. Expanded clones are given a class, and other clones once, few, many or no size at all.

TRBJ2-7,TRBV20-1,.,.,11,CSARENYEQYF,TGCAGTGCTAGGGAGAACTACGAGCAGTACTTC
TRBJ2-7,TRBV29-1,TRBD2,.,16,CSVVKAGVLTPYEQYF,TGCAGCGTTGTAAAAGCGGGGGTGCTTACCCCCTACGAGCAGTACTTC
TRBJ1-2,TRBV6-1,.,few,14,CASSEGVLGFGYTF,TGTGCCAGCAGTGAGGGCGTATTGGGTTTTGGCTACACCTTC
TRBJ1-2,TRBV27,.,.,14,CASSPSGRGYGYTF,TGTGCCAGCAGTCCGTCCGGCAGAGGCTATGGCTACACCTTC
TRBJ2-3,TRBV7-6,TRBD2,.,15,CASSPSGTYTDTQYF,TGTGCCAGCAGCCCTAGCGGGACTTACACAGATACGCAGTATTTT
TRBJ2-5,TRBV6-5,TRBD1,.,13,CASSWTGGETQYF,TGTGCCAGCAGCTGGACAGGGGGGGAGACCCAGTACTTC
TRBJ2-7,TRBV15,TRBD2,.,14,CATSREGGLYEQYF,TGTGCCACCAGCAGGGAGGGAGGGCTCTACGAGCAGTACTTC
TRBJ2-1,TRBV28,.,.,14,CASSSGVTYNEQFF,TGTGCCAGCAGTTCGGGAGTTACCTACAATGAGCAGTTCTTC
TRBJ2-3,TRBV7-9,.,.,13,CASSWTETDTQYF,TGTGCCAGCAGCTGGACAGAGACAGATACGCAGTATTTT
TRBJ1-1,TRBV10-1,.,.,15,CASSSGPTGNTEAFF,TGCGCCAGCAGTTCCGGGCCAACAGGAAACACTGAAGCTTTCTTT
TRBJ1-4,TRBV14,.,few,14,CASSPPGSYEKLFF,TGTGCCAGCAGCCCTCCGGGGAGTTATGAAAAACTGTTTTTT
TRBJ1-4,TRBV28,.,.,16,CASSYGDSSTNEKLFF,TGTGCCAGCAGTTATGGAGACAGCTCAACTAATGAAAAACTGTTTTTT
TRBJ2-1,TRBV5-6,TRBD2,.,15,CASSFSSGIFNEQFF,TGTGCCAGCAGCTTTTCTAGCGGGATTTTTAATGAGCAGTTCTTC
TRBJ2-3,TRBV29-1,TRBD2,few,17,CSVDLMRERLLTDTQYF,TGCAGCGTTGATCTTATGCGGGAGAGGTTGTTAACAGATACGCAGTATTTT
TRBJ1-1,TRBV18,.,.,14,CASSPGQGRAEAFF,TGTGCCAGCTCACCAGGGCAGGGGCGAGCTGAAGCTTTCTTT
TRBJ2-3,TRBV5-1,TRBD2,.,15,CASSILAGGTDTQYF,TGCGCCAGCAGCATACTAGCGGGAGGCACAGATACGCAGTATTTT
TRBJ2-7,TRBV5-6,TRBD1,.,14,CASSIWDRAYEQYF,TGTGCCAGCAGCATATGGGACAGGGCTTACGAGCAGTACTTC
TRBJ1-2,TRBV5-6,TRBD1,.,14,CASSYRGRLYGYTF,TGTGCCAGCAGCTACAGGGGGCGCCTCTATGGCTACACCTTC
TRBJ2-2,TRBV19,.,.,14,CASRSQGNTGELFF,TGTGCCAGTAGATCGCAGGGTAACACCGGGGAGCTGTTTTTT
TRBJ2-7,TRBV4-1,TRBD2,.,18,CASSQGDPRTGGNHEQYF,TGCGCCAGCAGCCAAGGCGATCCTAGGACGGGAGGGAACCACGAGCAGTACTTC
TRBJ2-1,TRBV6-5,TRBD1,.,13,CASTSRQGDEQFF,TGTGCCAGCACCTCCAGACAGGGGGATGAGCAGTTCTTC
TRBJ2-3,TRBV6-2/TRBV6-3,TRBD2,.,15,CASSPAGFSTDTQYF,TGTGCCAGCAGCCCAGCGGGATTTAGCACAGATACGCAGTATTTT